This T cell receptor beta chain was identified in a study of response to subunit inactivated influenza vaccine. General study results and limits: The authors proposed limited new T cell recruitment per seasonal influenza vaccination.

The germline CDR1 and CDR2 sequences are MGHDK and SYGVNS. V lost 3 bases and J 7 bases, leaving 10 bases between the germline ends. The length of the CDR3 is 14 residues. This clonotype has a handful of counts. Its target is not known. TCRdb reanalysed the RT-PCR reads using MiXCR and keeps one entry per CDR3 protein. The sample has 490,000 or so distinct CDR3 sequences, 6.5% to 8% seen once; the top ten hold 13%. This TCR derives from a man in his fifties or sixties who received an inactivated influenza vaccine. The source was PBMCs from blood, collected roughly 24 months after vaccination. The chain has TRBV25-1 and TRBJ1-6, with D unresolved. Written as DNA, the CDR3 is TGTGCCAGCAGTGATGCGGGAATGAATTCACCCCTCCACTTT. Its translation: CASSDAGMNSPLHF.